What follows is one T cell receptor beta chain and its context. Its specific antigen is unknown. No much larger clone exists at a distance of one base, and base qualities are not known. The data were obtained in a study of cytomegalovirus exposure and HLA in healthy donors (dated by TCRdb to between 2016 and 2019). General notes on the study: An earlier analysis of approximately 590 of the donors reported more than 250 Gb of sequence data and 120 million or so unique TCR beta sequences from 150 million to 200 million T cells. To predict cytomegalovirus infection status, the study brought together high-throughput TCR immunosequencing, statistical association of individual TCRs with disease status, and machine learning. Class I and class II HLA loci were covered by the typing at four-digit resolution. All discovery cohort repertoires had been generated on a single sequencing platform. Among some 400 genotyped donors of the cohort, an average of approximately 200,000 unique TCR beta nucleotide sequences was sequenced per donor, of which about 18% were non-productive. In the later analysis, no new phenotypic data were used to find candidate immune exposures; instead, reliance was placed on TCR beta sequences and their occurrence across donors. The study aimed to test whether cataloging public T cell receptors could reveal signatures of past pathogen exposure. To decide whether each TCR beta V gene segment behaved as functional or pseudogenic, an earlier analysis of approximately 600 of the donors relied on high-throughput TCR beta sequencing. In addition to the first cohort of 666 subjects, a separate validation cohort of approximately 120 different subjects was used. Alongside the repertoire data, information on donor age, sex, ethnicity and CMV serostatus was compiled. A later genetic analysis took genome-wide SNP genotypes for about three fifths of the 666 donors and used that subset as a discovery cohort. An early release that covered fewer than 800 HLA-typed donors contained approximately 320 gigabases of sequencing data and approximately 85 million unique TCR sequences. The study profiled the T cell repertoires of under 850 subjects by immunosequencing and related them to cytomegalovirus serostatus. Because of strong linkage in the cohort, five DR-DQ haplotypes were treated as single units for association and clustering. Of the 350 to 450 genotyped donors, around 81% fell in the genetic ancestry cluster associated with self-reported Caucasian donors. The number of typed donors differed by locus: roughly 620-640 for A, B, C, DRB1 and DQB1; about 520 for DQA1; about 600 for DPA1; and roughly 470 for DPB1. A later analysis re-analyzed previously published TCR beta repertoires from roughly 600 donors and added high-resolution HLA genotyping to study TCR occurrence patterns. Broad study findings and their caveats: The presence/absence analyses assumed that sequencing depth was roughly uniform across donors, and that assumption may not be true. The authors suggested that the approach could potentially be generalized to other disease states and immunological phenotypes. According to a later analysis, parvovirus B19, influenza, CMV and Epstein-Barr virus appeared linked to several top co-occurrence clusters. Because HLA typing was missing for some donors at each locus, association tests included only the typed subset. An association between a missense DCLRE1C variant and V-gene and J-gene trimming of TCR beta chains was found in a later genetic analysis and replicated in an independent cohort. Because counts were too low, around 17 rarely observed V segments, including chromosome 9 orphons, were left out of the earlier analysis of 587 of the donors. An earlier analysis of approximately 600 of the donors showed that most TCR beta V segments appeared in productive rearrangements either about 87% or about 30% of the time, which broadly matched IMGT annotations. In a later analysis, some 17,000 TCR beta sequences were associated with specific HLA alleles at a false discovery rate of 0.05. In a later analysis, most CMV-associated TCR beta chains were found to appear HLA-restricted, with HLA associations seemingly driven largely by CMV exposure. Some IMGT-functional V segments, including TRBV6-2 and TRBV6-3, could not be told apart with the 87-base-pair reads, so those segments were excluded. According to a later analysis, TCR association rates differed among HLA loci, with DRB1 alleles showing the most associated TCRs and HLA-C alleles showing the fewest. The cohort was sequenced for TCR beta chains only, and without alpha or paired-chain data the features that could be detected were limited. A cluster of highly shared sequence variants was judged likely to be a technical artifact of the sequencing pipeline. In a later analysis, HLA-associated TCR beta chains showed more clonal expansion and lower generation probabilities than non-associated chains that were equally common. A total of about 180 TCR beta chains were listed by the study as associated with cytomegalovirus. When HLA alleles, especially DR and DQ, strongly co-occurred, TCR associations were difficult to assign to individual alleles. In both the original and validation cohorts, the classifier was reported to diagnose cytomegalovirus status with high specificity and sensitivity. Most TCR sequences were observed very rarely across donors, whereas some public TCRs were present in many individuals. Immune exposure information for the cohort was limited to CMV serostatus. A few of the identified cytomegalovirus-associated TCR beta chains were confirmed in vitro to be specific for cytomegalovirus antigens. Linkage disequilibrium might explain the correlated functional status among segregating V segments, but an unknown experimental factor could not be excluded. A further reported finding was that TCR beta sequences accurately predicted the HLA-A and HLA-B alleles for most subjects in the first cohort. In a later genetic analysis, fewer N-insertions in productive TCRs were reported among donors in an Asian-associated ancestry cluster than the approximately 630-donor mean.

V is pruned by 6 bases and J by 5 bases, leaving 7 bases of the junction without a gene match. CDR1 is given as MNHNS and CDR2 as SASEGT, both from the germline V gene. The CDR3 spans 13 residues, from the cysteine through the phenylalanine. Here the CDR3 DNA is all that survives: 39 bases in frame from base 1. The cohort comprised 550 to 700 healthy bone marrow donors. At the time of sampling, all cohort members were nominally healthy, though unrecorded immune exposures were likely present. CMV serostatus was recorded as positive for 250 to 300 and negative for about half of the 666 cohort members, whereas no CMV serostatus was recorded for the donor in question. Every donor gave a peripheral blood sample, and the peripheral blood mononuclear cells from that sample were used for TCR beta sequencing. The Qiagen DNeasy Blood Extraction Kit was used to extract genomic DNA from the blood cell samples.

Preparation of the library involved the immunoSEQ multiplex PCR assay. For the multiplex PCR, a mixture combining 60 forward primers for TCR Vbeta segments and 13 reverse primers for TCR Jbeta segments was used. The CDR3 region of rearranged TCR beta genes was amplified from genomic DNA by a multiplex PCR assay. Amplified TCR beta libraries were sequenced as 87-base-pair reads on the Illumina HiSeq System. On the authors' methods: Across the 600 to 700 repertoires, a later analysis counted some 80 million unique TCR beta chains, approximately 12 million of which were shared by at least two donors. To remove PCR and sequencing errors, raw reads were error-corrected and collapsed into unique sequences using a nearest-neighbor algorithm that merged closely related sequences. V, D and J gene segments were assigned by aligning CDR3 sequences to IMGT reference sequences. For a sequence to be retained, at least a six-nucleotide match to both a V gene segment and a J gene segment was required. A rearrangement was called productive if the CDR3 had no stop codons and remained in frame with V and J, and every other rearrangement was called non-productive. CDR3 was defined according to IMGT convention as the region running from the second conserved V-encoded cysteine to the conserved J-encoded phenylalanine. In an earlier analysis of around 570 of the donors, sequences lacking an unambiguous match to a single V gene segment were excluded. In an earlier analysis of approximately 610 of the donors, V segments were called functional above 56.7% productive rearrangements and were called segregating when the between-donor standard deviation exceeded 5%. A statistical classification framework was developed to diagnose cytomegalovirus status using the catalog of TCR beta chain sequences. In a later analysis, TCR nucleotide sequences were compared against IMGT/GENE-DB human TR gene sequences so that V and J genes could be assigned. A later analysis assigned CDR3 sequences and most-parsimonious VDJ recombination scenarios with the TCRdist pipeline. In a later analysis, each TCR beta chain was defined by its CDR3 amino acid sequence together with its V-gene family, and reads without a unique V-gene family were excluded. A later analysis removed several hundred highly shared, low-generation-probability nucleotide sequences to deal with suspected cross-contamination and a sequencing artifact. In a later analysis, a clonal expansion index for each public chain was calculated from normalized within-repertoire ranks of inferred template counts. In a later analysis, generation probabilities were computed using a VDJ recombination model fitted to out-of-frame rearrangements, and the results were checked against IGoR. In a later analysis, hypergeometric tests were used to score TCR-TCR, TCR-HLA and TCR-CMV co-occurrence, with a repertoire-size bias correction applied to TCR pairs. False discovery rates were estimated in a later analysis by permuting HLA or CMV assignments 20 times. A later analysis grouped co-occurring TCRs with DBSCAN, adding TCRdist sequence similarity when clustering within HLA-allele-positive subsets. Repertoires with fewer than 30,000 or more than 120,000 public chains, plus five repertoires with anomalous nucleotide sharing, were excluded from co-occurrence clustering. As stored in TCRdb, this immuneACCESS dataset retains in-frame rearrangements with V and J assigned. A fraction of the clones does not appear; measured against another copy, unresolved V genes explain less than half of the discrepancy, and the remainder lacks a known reason. V, J and clone size are those of that table, while D and trimming were read from the DNA. A total of fewer than 150,000 clones appear in this sample, around 63% of them only once. Of the sample, about 1.5% falls within the top ten clones.

Specimen: PBMCs. The sequence came from a human donor in good health. The V gene is TRBV6-1 and the J gene is TRBJ2-7, and 7 bases in between align with TRBD1. The DNA sequence is TGTGCCAGCAGGGGGACAGTTGCCGACGAGCAGTACTTC. It specifies CASRGTVADEQYF.